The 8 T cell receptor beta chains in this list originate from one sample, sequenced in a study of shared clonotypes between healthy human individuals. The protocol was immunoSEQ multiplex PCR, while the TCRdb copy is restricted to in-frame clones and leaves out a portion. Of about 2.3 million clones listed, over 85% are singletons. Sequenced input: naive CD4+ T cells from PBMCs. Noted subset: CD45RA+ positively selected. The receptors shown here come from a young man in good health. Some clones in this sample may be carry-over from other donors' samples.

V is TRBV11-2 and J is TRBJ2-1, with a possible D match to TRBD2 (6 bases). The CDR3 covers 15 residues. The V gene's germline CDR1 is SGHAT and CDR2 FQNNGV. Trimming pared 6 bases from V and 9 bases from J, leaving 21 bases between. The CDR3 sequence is CASSYTVGARGEQFF. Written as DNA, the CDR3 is TGTGCCAGCAGTTACACGGTTGGGGCGCGGGGTGAGCAGTTCTTC.

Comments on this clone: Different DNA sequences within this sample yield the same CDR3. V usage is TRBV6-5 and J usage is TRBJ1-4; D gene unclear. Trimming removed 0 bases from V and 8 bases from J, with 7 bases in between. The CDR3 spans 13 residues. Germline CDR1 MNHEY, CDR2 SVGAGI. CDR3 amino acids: CASSYSGGEKLFF. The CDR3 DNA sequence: TGTGCCAGCAGTTACTCTGGAGGGGAAAAACTGTTTTTT.

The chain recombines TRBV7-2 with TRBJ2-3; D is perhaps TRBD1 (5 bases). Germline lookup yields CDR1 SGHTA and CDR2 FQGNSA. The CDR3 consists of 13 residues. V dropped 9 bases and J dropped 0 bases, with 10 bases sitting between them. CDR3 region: CASAGRSTDTQYF. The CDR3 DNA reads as TGTGCCAGTGCAGGGCGTAGCACAGATACGCAGTATTTT.

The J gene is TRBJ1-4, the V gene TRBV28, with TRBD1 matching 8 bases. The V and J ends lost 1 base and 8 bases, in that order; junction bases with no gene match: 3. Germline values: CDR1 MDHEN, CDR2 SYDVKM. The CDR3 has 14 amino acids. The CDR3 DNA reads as TGTGCCAGCAGTTTATTCAGACAGGGGGAAAAACTGTTTTTT. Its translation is CASSLFRQGEKLFF.

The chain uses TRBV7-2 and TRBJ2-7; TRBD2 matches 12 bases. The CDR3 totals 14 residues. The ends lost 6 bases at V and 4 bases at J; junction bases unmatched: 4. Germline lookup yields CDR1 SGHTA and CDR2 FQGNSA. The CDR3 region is CASSFLAGGYEQYF. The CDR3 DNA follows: TGTGCCAGCAGTTTCCTAGCGGGAGGGTACGAGCAGTACTTC. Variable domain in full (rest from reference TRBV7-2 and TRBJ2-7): GAGVSQSPSNKVTEKGKDVELRCDPISGHTALYWYRQSLGQGLEFLIYFQGNSAPDKSGLPSDRFSAERTGGSVSTLTIQRTQQEDSAVYLCASSFLAGGYEQYFGPGTRLTVT.

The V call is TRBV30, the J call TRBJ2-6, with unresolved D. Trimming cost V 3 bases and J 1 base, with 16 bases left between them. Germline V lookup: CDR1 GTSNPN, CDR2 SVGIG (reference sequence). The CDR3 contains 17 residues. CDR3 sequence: CAWRRTVVYSGANVLTF. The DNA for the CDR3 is TGTGCCTGGAGGCGGACCGTTGTTTATTCTGGGGCCAACGTCCTGACTTTC.

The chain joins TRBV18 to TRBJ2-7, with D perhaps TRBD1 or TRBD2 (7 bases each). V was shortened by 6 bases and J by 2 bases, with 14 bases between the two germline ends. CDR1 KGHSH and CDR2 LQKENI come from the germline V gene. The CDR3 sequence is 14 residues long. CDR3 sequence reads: CASSPQGGAYEQYF. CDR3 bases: TGTGCCAGCTCGCCGCAGGGGGGGGCCTACGAGCAGTACTTC.

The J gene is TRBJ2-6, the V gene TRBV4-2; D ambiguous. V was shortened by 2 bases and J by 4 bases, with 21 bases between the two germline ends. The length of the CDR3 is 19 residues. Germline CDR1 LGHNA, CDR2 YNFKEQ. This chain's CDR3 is CASSQINPISSPGANVLTF. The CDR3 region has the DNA TGTGCCAGCAGCCAAATTAACCCTATAAGTAGTCCCGGGGCCAACGTCCTGACTTTC.